Listed below are T cell receptor beta chains from one sample, sequenced in a study of response to subunit inactivated influenza vaccine. TCRdb re-analysed the RT-PCR reads in MiXCR, keeping a single row per CDR3 protein. The sample records 450,000 to 500,000 distinct CDR3 sequences, roughly 11% being singletons. The sample was PBMCs from blood, taken 35 to 45 days after vaccination. The receptors shown here come from a man between 50 and 59 years old who received an inactivated influenza vaccine. The conserved cysteine and the conserved F or W are not part of the CDR3 here. D genes are given only for firm matches.

v_call d_call cdr3_aa
TRBV7-2 . ASSLGTPYQPQH
TRBV20-1 TRBD2 SAYPLSGAWDEQF
TRBV24-1 TRBD2 ATSDGTRGDEQF
TRBV5-1 TRBD1 ASGNRGLGEQY
TRBV7-3 . ASSLAGKDEAF
TRBV12-3/TRBV12-4 TRBD2 ASSSRLAGRETQY
TRBV2 TRBD2 ASSAGGVPNTGELF
TRBV10-3 . AIKDRGASSYEQY
TRBV5-1 TRBD2 ASSLDGGSYNEQF
TRBV10-2 . ASSESPTGELF
TRBV20-1 TRBD1 SARQGVNQPQH
TRBV10-3 TRBD1 AINRGLDTQY
TRBV6-5 . ASSYSTGTGELF
TRBV7-2 . ASSLIVVNQPQH